Below, 9 T cell receptor beta chains from the same sample are listed, as sequenced in a study of cytomegalovirus exposure and HLA in healthy donors. The PCR was carried out with 60 Vbeta primers and 13 Jbeta primers. The protocol was immunoSEQ multiplex PCR, while the TCRdb copy is restricted to in-frame clones and leaves out a portion. The sample holds about 150,000 clones, 70% to 85% seen once. Sequenced: PBMCs. The receptors shown here come from a man aged 30 to 39 in good health and CMV-seronegative.

A single count supports this clone. The chain uses TRBV7-2 and TRBJ1-1; a possible D gene is TRBD1 (5 bases). Trimming pared 1 base from V and 1 base from J, leaving 13 bases between. The CDR3 runs to 16 residues. Per the germline V gene, CDR1 is SGHTA and CDR2 is FQGNSA. CDR3 nucleotide sequence: TGTGCCAGCAGCTTAGACAGGTCGTCGTCGAACACTGAAGCTTTCTTT. It encodes CASSLDRSSSNTEAFF.

The chain has TRBV6-5 and TRBJ1-1, with D unresolved. The germline V and J ends were trimmed by 6 bases and 5 bases, with 13 bases remaining between them. Germline V lookup: CDR1 MNHEY, CDR2 SVGAGI. The CDR3 totals 13 residues. The CDR3 coding sequence is TGTGCCAGCAGAAACGGCCCGGGGACTGAAGCTTTCTTT. Its translation: CASRNGPGTEAFF.

The chain recombines TRBV2 with TRBJ2-7, with D uncertain. The CDR3 is 14 residues long. Deletions cut 2 bases from V and 0 bases from J, with 8 bases between. Per germline, CDR1 SNHLY and CDR2 FYNNEI. The DNA for the CDR3 is TGTGCCAGCAGTGAACAACCGAGCTCCTACGAGCAGTACTTC. Amino acid sequence: CASSEQPSSYEQYF. The whole variable domain, remainder taken from reference TRBV2 and TRBJ2-7, is EPEVTQTPSHQVTQMGQEVILRCVPISNHLYFYWYRQILGQKVEFLVSFYNNEISEKSEIFDDQFSVERPDGSNFTLKIRSTKLEDSAMYFCASSEQPSSYEQYFGPGTRLTVT.

J is TRBJ1-4 and V is TRBV7-9; TRBD1 matches 7 bases. Germline loops: CDR1 SEHNR, CDR2 FQNEAQ (reference sequence). V lost 1 base, J lost 7 bases, and 3 bases stayed unmatched. CDR3 size: 14 residues. Here the CDR3 reads CASSLEGGGEKLFF. In nucleotides, the CDR3 is TGTGCCAGCAGCTTAGAAGGGGGCGGTGAAAAACTGTTTTTT.

This clone was counted only a few times. The chain is built from TRBV15 and TRBJ2-3, with a weak D call TRBD1 (6 bases). Deletions cut 1 base from V and 3 bases from J, with 14 bases between. This CDR3 is built from 16 residues. Germline V CDR1 and CDR2: LNHNV, YYDKDF (reference sequence). CDR3 bases: TGTGCCACCAGCAGAGGGGGGCAGGGTGGAACAGATACGCAGTATTTT. Its protein is CATSRGGQGGTDTQYF. Variable domain in full (rest from reference TRBV15 and TRBJ2-3): DAMVIQNPRYQVTQFGKPVTLSCSQTLNHNVMYWYQQKSSQAPKLLFHYYDKDFNNEADTPDNFQSRRPNTSFCFLDIRSPGLGDTAMYLCATSRGGQGGTDTQYFGPGTRLTVL.

The chain joins TRBV2 to TRBJ2-5; D gene ambiguous. V lost 6 bases, J lost 5 bases, and 13 bases lay in between. This CDR3 comprises 13 residues. CDR1 and CDR2 from the germline V gene are SNHLY and FYNNEI. CDR3 protein: CASREIQPETQYF. As DNA, the CDR3 is TGTGCCAGCAGGGAGATACAACCGGAGACCCAGTACTTC.

Comments on this clone: The junction departs from germline at one end; a sequencing error may be responsible. The rearrangement links TRBV10-1 to TRBJ1-5; 7 positions match TRBD1. Per germline, CDR1 WNHNN and CDR2 SYGVQD (reference sequence). The CDR3 loop spans 17 amino acids. CDR3 coding DNA: TGCGCCAGCACCCCGACAGGGTACCTGTCTAGCAATCAGCCCCAGAATTTT. Translating it yields CASTPTGYLSSNQPQNF.

The chain combines TRBV21-1 with TRBJ1-1. TRBV21-1 is flagged as a pseudogene. The CDR3 length is 15 residues. The CDR3 reads CASSKGPGLNTEAFF. The CDR3 DNA is TGTGCCAGCAGCAAAGGTCCGGGGTTGAACACTGAAGCTTTCTTT.

Remarks on this clone: One junction end does not reproduce the germline sequence, and a read error may be involved. V usage is TRBV28 and J usage is TRBJ1-4, with D uncertain. This CDR3 comprises 12 residues. Germline loops: CDR1 MDHEN, CDR2 SYDVKM. CDR3: CASSLKTGLRIF. As DNA, the CDR3 is TGTGCCAGCAGTCTAAAAACCGGACTTCGTATTTTT. The whole variable domain, filled in from reference TRBV28 and TRBJ1-4, reads DVKVTQSSRYLVKRTGEKVFLECVQDMDHENMFWYRQDPGLGLRLIYFSYDVKMKEKGDIPEGYSVSREKKERFSLILESASTNQTSMYLCASSLKTGLRIFGSGTQLSVL.